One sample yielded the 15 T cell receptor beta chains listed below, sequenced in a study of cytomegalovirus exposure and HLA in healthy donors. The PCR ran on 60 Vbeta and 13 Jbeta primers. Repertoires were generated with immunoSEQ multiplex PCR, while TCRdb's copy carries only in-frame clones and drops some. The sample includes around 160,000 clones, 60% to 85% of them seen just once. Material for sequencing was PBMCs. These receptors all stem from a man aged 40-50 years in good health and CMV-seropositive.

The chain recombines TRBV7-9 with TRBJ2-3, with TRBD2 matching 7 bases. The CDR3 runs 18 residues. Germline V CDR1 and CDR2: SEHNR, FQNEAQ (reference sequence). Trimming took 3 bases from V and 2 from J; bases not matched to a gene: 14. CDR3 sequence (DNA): TGTGCCAGCAGCTTTTATGGTCGAAGGCGGGAGCACACAGATACGCAGTATTTT. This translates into CASSFYGRRREHTDTQYF.

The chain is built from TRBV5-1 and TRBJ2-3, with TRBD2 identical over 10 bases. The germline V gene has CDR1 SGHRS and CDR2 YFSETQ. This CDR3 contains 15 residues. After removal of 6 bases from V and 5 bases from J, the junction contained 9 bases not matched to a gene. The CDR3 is CASTSGTSVGDTQYF. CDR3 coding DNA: TGCGCCAGCACCTCCGGGACTAGCGTGGGAGATACGCAGTATTTT.

This chain's CDR3 is CASSQPSGGQEKLFF. The CDR3 nucleotides read TGTGCCAGCAGCCAACCCTCAGGGGGCCAAGAAAAACTGTTTTTT. The chain employs TRBV7-2 and TRBJ1-4; TRBD1 matches at 8 bases. V was pared by 5 bases and J by 8 bases, with 10 bases of the junction left unmatched. Germline CDR1 reads SGHTA; CDR2 reads FQGNSA. The length of the CDR3 is 15 residues.

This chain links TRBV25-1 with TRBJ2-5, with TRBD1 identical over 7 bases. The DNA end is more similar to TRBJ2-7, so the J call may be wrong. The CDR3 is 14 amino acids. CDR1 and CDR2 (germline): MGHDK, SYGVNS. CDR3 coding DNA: TGTGCCAGCAGTGCCACGACAGGGTACTACGAGCAGTACTTC. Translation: CASSATTGYYEQYF.

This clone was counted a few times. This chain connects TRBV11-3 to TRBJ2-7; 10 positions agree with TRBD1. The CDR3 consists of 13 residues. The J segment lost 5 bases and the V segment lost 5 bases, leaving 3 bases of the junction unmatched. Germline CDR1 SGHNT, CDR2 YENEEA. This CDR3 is CASSRDRGDEQYF. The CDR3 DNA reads TGTGCCAGCAGCCGGGACAGGGGCGACGAGCAGTACTTC.

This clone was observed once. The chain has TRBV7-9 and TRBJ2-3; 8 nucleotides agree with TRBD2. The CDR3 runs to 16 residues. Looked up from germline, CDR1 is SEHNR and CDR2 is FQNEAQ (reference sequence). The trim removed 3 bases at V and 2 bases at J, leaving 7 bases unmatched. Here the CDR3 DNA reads TGTGCCAGCAGCTTGGTTCGGGGGGGGTTCACAGATACGCAGTATTTT. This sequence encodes CASSLVRGGFTDTQYF. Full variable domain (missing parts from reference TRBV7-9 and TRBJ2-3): DTGVSQNPRHKITKRGQNVTFRCDPISEHNRLYWYRQTLGQGPEFLTYFQNEAQLEKSRLLSDRFSAERPKGSFSTLEIQRTEQGDSAMYLCASSLVRGGFTDTQYFGPGTRLTVL.

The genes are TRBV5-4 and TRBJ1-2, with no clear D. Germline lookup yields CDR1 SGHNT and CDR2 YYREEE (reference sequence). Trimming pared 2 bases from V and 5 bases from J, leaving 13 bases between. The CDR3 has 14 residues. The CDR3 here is CASSLDGSWYGYTF. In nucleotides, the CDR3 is TGTGCCAGCAGCTTAGACGGGTCTTGGTATGGCTACACCTTC.

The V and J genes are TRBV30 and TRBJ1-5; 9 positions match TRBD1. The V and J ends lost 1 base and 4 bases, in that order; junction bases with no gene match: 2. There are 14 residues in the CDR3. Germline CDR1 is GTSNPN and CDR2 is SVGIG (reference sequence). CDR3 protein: CAWSAGTGNQPQHF. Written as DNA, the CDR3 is TGTGCCTGGAGTGCTGGGACAGGGAATCAGCCCCAGCATTTT. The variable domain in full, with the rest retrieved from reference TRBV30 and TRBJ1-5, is SQTIHQWPATLVQPVGSPLSLECTVEGTSNPNLYWYRQAAGRGLQLLFYSVGIGQISSEVPQNLSASRPQDRQFILSSKKLLLSDSGFYLCAWSAGTGNQPQHFGDGTRLSIL.

The CDR3 protein is CASSSLAGATGELFF. The CDR3, as DNA: TGTGCCAGCAGCTCACTAGCGGGAGCCACCGGGGAGCTGTTTTTT. The chain has TRBV5-4 and TRBJ2-2, with 11 bases fitting TRBD2. Germline CDR1 is SGHNT and CDR2 is YYREEE (reference sequence). There are 15 residues in the CDR3. V shed 3 bases, J shed 4 bases, and the junction held 2 bases outside the gene matches.

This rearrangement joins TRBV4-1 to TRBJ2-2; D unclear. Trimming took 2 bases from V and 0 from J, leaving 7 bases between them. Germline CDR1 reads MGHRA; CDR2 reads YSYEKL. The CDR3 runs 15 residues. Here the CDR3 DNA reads TGCGCCAGCAGCCAAACTCCGGCGAACACCGGGGAGCTGTTTTTT. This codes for CASSQTPANTGELFF.

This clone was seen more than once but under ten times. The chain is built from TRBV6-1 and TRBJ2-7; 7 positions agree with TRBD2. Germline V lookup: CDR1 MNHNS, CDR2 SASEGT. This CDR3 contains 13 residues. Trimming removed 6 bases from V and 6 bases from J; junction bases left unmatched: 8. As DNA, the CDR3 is TGTGCCAGCAGCTCCACTAGCGCCGGCGAGCAGTACTTC. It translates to CASSSTSAGEQYF.

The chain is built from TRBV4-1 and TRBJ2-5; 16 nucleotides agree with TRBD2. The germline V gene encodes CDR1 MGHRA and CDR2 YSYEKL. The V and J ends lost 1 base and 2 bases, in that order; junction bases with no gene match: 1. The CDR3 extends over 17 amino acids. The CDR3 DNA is TGCGCCAGCAGCCAAGGGGGACTAGCGGGGGGGCAAGAGACCCAGTACTTC. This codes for CASSQGGLAGGQETQYF.

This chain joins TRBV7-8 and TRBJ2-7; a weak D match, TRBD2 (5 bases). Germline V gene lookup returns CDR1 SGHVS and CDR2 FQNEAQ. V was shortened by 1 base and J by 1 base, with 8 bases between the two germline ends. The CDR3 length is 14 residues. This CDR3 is CASSLVGGSYEQYF. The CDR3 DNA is TGTGCCAGCAGCTTAGTTGGCGGGTCCTACGAGCAGTACTTC.

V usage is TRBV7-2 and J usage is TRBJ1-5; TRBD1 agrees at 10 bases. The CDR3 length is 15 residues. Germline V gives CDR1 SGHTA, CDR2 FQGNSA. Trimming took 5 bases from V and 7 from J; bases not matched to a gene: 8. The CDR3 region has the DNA TGTGCCAGCAGCCCAATGGGACAGGGGAAGCAGCCCCAGCATTTT. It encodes CASSPMGQGKQPQHF.

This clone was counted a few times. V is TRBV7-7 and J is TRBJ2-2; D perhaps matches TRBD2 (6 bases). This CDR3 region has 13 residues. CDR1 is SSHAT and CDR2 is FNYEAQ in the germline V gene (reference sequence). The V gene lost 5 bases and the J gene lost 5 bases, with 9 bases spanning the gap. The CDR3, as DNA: TGTGCCAGCAGCCCAGGGACTACCGGGGAGCTGTTTTTT. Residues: CASSPGTTGELFF. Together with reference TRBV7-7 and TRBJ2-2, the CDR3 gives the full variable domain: GAGVSQSPRYKVTKRGQDVTLRCDPISSHATLYWYQQALGQGPEFLTYFNYEAQPDKSGLPSDRFSAERPEGSISTLTIQRTEQRDSAMYRCASSPGTTGELFFGEGSRLTVL.